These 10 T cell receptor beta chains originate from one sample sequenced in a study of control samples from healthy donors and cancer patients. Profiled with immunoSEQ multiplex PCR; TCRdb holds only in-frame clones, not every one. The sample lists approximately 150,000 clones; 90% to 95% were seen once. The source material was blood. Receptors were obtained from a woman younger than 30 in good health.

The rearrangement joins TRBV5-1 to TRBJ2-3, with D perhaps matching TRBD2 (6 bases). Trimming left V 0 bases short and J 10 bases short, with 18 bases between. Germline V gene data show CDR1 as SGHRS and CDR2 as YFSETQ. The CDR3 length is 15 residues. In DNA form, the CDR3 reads TGCGCCAGCAGCTTGGAAGGATTAGATACTAGCTCGCAGTATTTT. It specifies CASSLEGLDTSSQYF.

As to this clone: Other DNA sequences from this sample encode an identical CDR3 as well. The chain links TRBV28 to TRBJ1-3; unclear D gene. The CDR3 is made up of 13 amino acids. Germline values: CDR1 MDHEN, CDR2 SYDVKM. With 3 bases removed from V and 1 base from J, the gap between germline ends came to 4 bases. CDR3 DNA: TGTGCCAGCAGTTTGGGATCTGGAAACACCATATATTTT. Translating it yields CASSLGSGNTIYF.

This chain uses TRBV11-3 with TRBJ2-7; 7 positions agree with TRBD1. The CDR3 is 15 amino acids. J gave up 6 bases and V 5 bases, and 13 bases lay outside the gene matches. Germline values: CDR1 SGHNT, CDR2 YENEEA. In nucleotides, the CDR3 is TGTGCCAGCAGCCCAGAGCCAGGGGGAAGTCGCGAGCAGTACTTC. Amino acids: CASSPEPGGSREQYF.

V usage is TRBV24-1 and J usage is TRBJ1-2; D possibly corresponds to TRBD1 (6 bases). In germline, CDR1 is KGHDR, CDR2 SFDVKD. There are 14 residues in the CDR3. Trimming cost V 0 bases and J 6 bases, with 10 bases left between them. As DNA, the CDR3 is TGTGCCACCAGTGATTTGGGCAGGGGTGATGGCTACACCTTC. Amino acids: CATSDLGRGDGYTF.

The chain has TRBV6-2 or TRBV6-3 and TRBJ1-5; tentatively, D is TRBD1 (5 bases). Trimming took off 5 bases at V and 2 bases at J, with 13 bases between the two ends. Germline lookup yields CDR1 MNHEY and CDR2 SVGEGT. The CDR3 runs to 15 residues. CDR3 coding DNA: TGTGCCAGCAGTAACAGGATCCCTGGCAATCAGCCCCAGCATTTT. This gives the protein CASSNRIPGNQPQHF.

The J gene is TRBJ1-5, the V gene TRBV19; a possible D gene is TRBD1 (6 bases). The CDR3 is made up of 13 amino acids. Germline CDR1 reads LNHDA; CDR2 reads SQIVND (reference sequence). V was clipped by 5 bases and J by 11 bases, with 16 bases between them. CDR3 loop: CASSLQGSLTQHF. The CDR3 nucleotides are TGTGCCAGTAGTCTGCAGGGGTCCCTGACCCAGCATTTT.

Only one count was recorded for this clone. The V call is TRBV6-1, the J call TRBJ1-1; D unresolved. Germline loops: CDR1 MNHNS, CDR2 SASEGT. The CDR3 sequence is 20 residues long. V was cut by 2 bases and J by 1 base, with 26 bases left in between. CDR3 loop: CASSEMFYGTATWRNTEAFF. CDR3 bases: TGTGCCAGCAGTGAAATGTTTTATGGAACCGCAACCTGGAGGAACACTGAAGCTTTCTTT.

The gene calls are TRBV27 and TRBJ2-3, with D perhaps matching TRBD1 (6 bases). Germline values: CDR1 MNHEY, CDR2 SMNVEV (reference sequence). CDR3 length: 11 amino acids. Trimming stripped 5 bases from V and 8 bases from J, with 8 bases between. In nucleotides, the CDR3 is TGTGCCAGCAGTCAGGGGACTACGCAGTATTTT. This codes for CASSQGTTQYF.

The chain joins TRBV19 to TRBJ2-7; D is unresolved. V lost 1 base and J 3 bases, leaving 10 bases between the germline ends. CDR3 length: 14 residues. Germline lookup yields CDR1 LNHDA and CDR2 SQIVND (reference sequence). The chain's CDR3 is CASSIVPSGYEQYF. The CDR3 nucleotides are TGTGCCAGTAGTATAGTCCCCTCCGGCTACGAGCAGTACTTC.

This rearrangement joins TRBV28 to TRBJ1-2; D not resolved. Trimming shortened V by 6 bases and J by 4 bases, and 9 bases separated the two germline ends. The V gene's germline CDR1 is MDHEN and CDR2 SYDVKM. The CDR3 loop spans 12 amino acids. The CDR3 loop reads CASRTSSYGYTF. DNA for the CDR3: TGTGCCAGCAGGACTTCCAGCTATGGCTACACCTTC.